The source of this T cell receptor (beta chain) is a study of blood T cell repertoires in COVID-19. Turning to the study itself: Whether acute or convalescent, the COVID-19 samples came from the United States, Italy and Spain. T cells, B-cell-depleted T cells, or PBMCs supplied cDNA or gDNA.

V gave up 4 bases and J gave up 2 bases; unmatched junction bases: 6. Germline-derived CDR1 and CDR2 are SQVTM and ANQGSEA. The CDR3 loop spans 15 amino acids. Per the authors' pipeline: Counts of nucleated cells, estimated from reference gene primer amplification, were obtained. Method: immunoSEQ multiplex PCR; TCRdb's copy keeps in-frame clones and lacks some. V, J and clone size are taken as reported in that table, and D and trimming were inferred from the DNA itself. The top ten hold 8% to 9% of the sample, which has 120,000 to 150,000 clones, about four fifths seen once. This sequence joins TRBV29-1 and TRBJ1-2; 11 bases line up with TRBD1. Sequencing was performed on peripheral blood. The receptor was derived from a human donor with acute or convalescent COVID-19. The donor label of this sample is uncertain. CDR3 bases: TGCAGCGTTGGCTCTCGGACAGGGGGCAACTATGGCTACACCTTC. Translated, it gives CSVGSRTGGNYGYTF. Full variable domain (remainder filled in from reference TRBV29-1 and TRBJ1-2): SAVISQKPSRDICQRGTSLTIQCQVDSQVTMMFWYRQQPGQSLTLIATANQGSEATYESGFVIDKFPISRPNLTFSTLTVSNMSPEDSSIYLCSVGSRTGGNYGYTFGSGTRLTVV.